A single sample is the source of the 10 T cell receptor beta chains below, sequenced in a study of PD-1 blockade in classical Hodgkin lymphoma. Time point meaning: cycle 4 day 1 (C4D1), after 6 weeks of nivolumab. After autologous stem cell transplantation all patients relapsed, and prior brentuximab vedotin exposure differed between cohorts. Assay: immunoSEQ multiplex PCR; the TCRdb copy retains only in-frame clones and omits some. The sample carries around 50,000 clones, 85% to 90% recorded once. The sample in question was peripheral blood mononuclear cells (PBMCs), obtained before the fourth cycle of nivolumab. The receptors shown here come from a human donor with classical Hodgkin lymphoma.

This clone is medium-sized (0.01 to 0.1%). The CDR3 sequence: CATSGSAGEEQYF. The CDR3 nucleotides are TGTGCCACCAGCGGGTCGGCGGGTGAAGAGCAGTACTTC. The chain couples TRBV15 to TRBJ2-7; tentative D call: TRBD2 (5 bases). CDR1 and CDR2 from the germline V gene are LNHNV and YYDKDF (reference sequence). The CDR3 spans 13 residues. V was cut by 5 bases and J by 7 bases, with 15 bases left in between. Based on the CDR3 plus reference TRBV15 and TRBJ2-7, the full variable domain is DAMVIQNPRYQVTQFGKPVTLSCSQTLNHNVMYWYQQKSSQAPKLLFHYYDKDFNNEADTPDNFQSRRPNTSFCFLDIRSPGLGDTAMYLCATSGSAGEEQYFGPGTRLTVT.

In this sample, this clone turned up a few times. The V call is TRBV19, the J call TRBJ2-7; 11 positions match TRBD2. The CDR3 consists of 16 residues. Germline values: CDR1 LNHDA, CDR2 SQIVND (reference sequence). V gave up 1 base and J gave up 4 bases; unmatched junction bases: 6. In DNA form, the CDR3 reads TGTGCCAGTAGTATAGGACTAGCGGGAATATCATACGAGCAGTACTTC. Translated, it gives CASSIGLAGISYEQYF.

The rearrangement uses TRBV11-2 and TRBJ2-5; D call uncertain. Germline lookup yields CDR1 SGHAT and CDR2 FQNNGV. The ends were cut back, 2 bases at V and 7 bases at J, with 5 bases in the middle. The CDR3 length is 11 residues. CDR3 region: CASSLSLTQYF. CDR3 DNA sequence: TGTGCCAGCAGCTTATCTCTGACCCAGTACTTC.

This clone was seen more than once but under ten times. The chain recombines TRBV7-9 with TRBJ1-1, with a weak D call TRBD1 (6 bases). Germline V CDR1 and CDR2: SEHNR, FQNEAQ (reference sequence). V lost 7 bases, J lost 3 bases, and 15 bases lay in between. CDR3 size: 14 residues. The CDR3 spells CASTPWGRDTEAFF. CDR3 coding DNA: TGTGCCAGCACCCCGTGGGGGCGGGACACTGAAGCTTTCTTT.

This chain connects TRBV9 to TRBJ2-2; no definite D call. This CDR3 region has 12 residues. Germline V gene data show CDR1 as SGDLS and CDR2 as YYNGEE. V was cut by 0 bases and J by 8 bases, with 5 bases left in between. This chain's CDR3 is CASSVAYGELFF. The CDR3 coding sequence is TGTGCCAGCAGCGTAGCTTATGGGGAGCTGTTTTTT.

V usage is TRBV27 and J usage is TRBJ2-7; 10 nucleotides align to TRBD2. Germline CDR1 MNHEY, CDR2 SMNVEV (reference sequence). Losses at the gene ends were 2 bases for V and 5 bases for J; bases not matched to a gene: 9. This CDR3 has 16 amino acids. The CDR3 loop is CASSLTRGLAFNEQYF. The CDR3 coding sequence is TGTGCCAGCAGTTTAACCCGGGGACTAGCGTTCAACGAGCAGTACTTC.

The chain couples TRBV21-1 to TRBJ1-2; TRBD1, as called in the table, went unchecked against the DNA. TRBV21-1 is deemed a pseudogene. This CDR3 contains 14 residues. This chain's CDR3 is CAIHPRGPYYGYTF. The CDR3 nucleotides read TGTGCCATTCACCCCAGGGGCCCCTACTATGGCTACACCTTC.

The chain links TRBV12-1 to TRBJ2-5; whether TRBD2, the table's D call, matches the DNA was not checked. The closer fit of TRBJ2-7 to the DNA end suggests the J call may be wrong. TRBV12-1 is a pseudogene locus. The CDR3 extends over 14 amino acids. The CDR3 DNA reads as TGTGCCAGCAGCACGGGACTAGCGGGTAACGAGCAGTACTTC. As protein: CASSTGLAGNEQYF.

This clone has more than one count but fewer than ten. This chain connects TRBV15 to TRBJ2-1; 9 nucleotides align to TRBD1. V shed 8 bases, J shed 3 bases, and the junction held 2 bases outside the gene matches. This CDR3 is built from 13 residues. CDR1 and CDR2 from the germline V gene are LNHNV and YYDKDF (reference sequence). CDR3 region: CATETGGYNEQFF. For the CDR3, the DNA is TGTGCCACCGAGACAGGGGGCTACAATGAGCAGTTCTTC.

As for this clone: Other DNA sequences from this sample encode an identical CDR3 as well. V usage is TRBV18 and J usage is TRBJ1-1; D call uncertain. This CDR3 has 13 amino acids. Per germline, CDR1 KGHSH and CDR2 LQKENI. V lost 3 bases and J 1 base, leaving 6 bases between the germline ends. Written as DNA, the CDR3 is TGTGCCAGCTCACCGGCAGGGAACACTGAAGCTTTCTTT. Amino acid sequence: CASSPAGNTEAFF.